The 13 T cell receptor beta chains below come from one sample, sequenced in a study of blood T cell repertoires in COVID-19. The protocol was immunoSEQ multiplex PCR, while the TCRdb copy is restricted to in-frame clones and leaves out a portion. The data show about 210,000 clones, 81% seen once. Sequencing was done on a sample of PBMCs or T cells enriched from blood (not recorded which). These receptors came from a woman aged 45 to 65 with acute COVID-19.

The chain combines TRBV30 with TRBJ1-5; tentatively, D is TRBD1 (5 bases). CDR1 is GTSNPN, CDR2 SVGIG, per germline (reference sequence). Trimming removed 0 bases from V and 12 bases from J, with 12 bases in between. The CDR3 covers 12 residues. Here the CDR3 reads CAWSVQGSVQHF. DNA of the CDR3: TGTGCCTGGAGTGTCCAGGGATCCGTCCAGCATTTT.

This clone was seen just once. This sequence joins TRBV19 and TRBJ2-6; 8 bases map to TRBD2. Trimming removed 6 bases from V and 4 bases from J; junction bases left unmatched: 5. Germline-derived CDR1 and CDR2 are LNHDA and SQIVND (reference sequence). CDR3 length: 15 residues. The CDR3 here is CASSGGASGANVLTF. The CDR3 bases are TGTGCCAGTAGCGGGGGGGCATCAGGGGCCAACGTCCTGACTTTC. Complete variable domain (other parts from reference TRBV19 and TRBJ2-6): DGGITQSPKYLFRKEGQNVTLSCEQNLNHDAMYWYRQDPGQGLRLIYYSQIVNDFQKGDIAEGYSVSREKKESFPLTVTSAQKNPTAFYLCASSGGASGANVLTFGAGSRLTVL.

The J gene is TRBJ2-5, the V gene TRBV19, with D perhaps matching TRBD1 (5 bases). V lost 3 bases and J lost 0, with 11 bases in between. Per germline, CDR1 LNHDA and CDR2 SQIVND (reference sequence). CDR3 length: 15 residues. DNA of the CDR3: TGTGCCAGTAGTATTGGCTGGGGCGACCAAGAGACCCAGTACTTC. Protein product: CASSIGWGDQETQYF.

This clone appeared a single time. The chain carries TRBV28 and TRBJ1-3, with D possibly TRBD1 on 6 matching bases. Trimming removed 2 bases at V and 4 bases at J, with 12 bases between. The length of the CDR3 is 15 residues. Germline CDR1 reads MDHEN; CDR2 reads SYDVKM. CDR3 bases: TGTGCCAGCAGTTTACTAGGGGGTGAGGGAAACACCATATATTTT. Translation gives CASSLLGGEGNTIYF.

The genes are TRBV11-3 and TRBJ1-4; D unclear. Germline values: CDR1 SGHNT, CDR2 YENEEA. Trimming took off 4 bases at V and 2 bases at J, with 11 bases between the two ends. This CDR3 contains 15 residues. This CDR3 is CASSSSISTNEKLFF. CDR3 bases: TGTGCCAGCAGCTCGAGCATTTCGACTAATGAAAAACTGTTTTTT.

V and J are TRBV6-1 and TRBJ2-3; 12 bases match TRBD2. CDR1 is MNHNS, CDR2 SASEGT, per germline. The V segment lost 2 bases and the J segment 2 bases; nucleotides outside the gene matches: 8. CDR3 size: 18 residues. CDR3 region: CASSERPSGRGPTDTQYF. The CDR3 DNA sequence: TGTGCCAGCAGTGAAAGGCCTAGCGGGAGGGGTCCCACAGATACGCAGTATTTT.

This chain connects TRBV7-9 to TRBJ1-2; TRBD1 might be the D (6 bases). Germline V gene sequence: CDR1 SEHNR, CDR2 FQNEAQ (reference sequence). This CDR3 spans 14 amino acids. V shed 2 bases and J shed 8 bases, with 15 bases lying between them. The DNA of the CDR3 is TGTGCCAGCAGCTTAAGGCAGGGGAAGAGCGGCTACACCTTC. It specifies CASSLRQGKSGYTF.

The genes are TRBV7-2 and TRBJ2-7, with 9 bases lining up with TRBD1. This CDR3 contains 15 residues. The V and J ends lost 0 bases and 1 base, in that order; junction bases with no gene match: 1. Germline values: CDR1 SGHTA, CDR2 FQGNSA. The CDR3 sequence: CASSLAQGASYEQYF. The CDR3 bases are TGTGCCAGCAGCTTAGCACAGGGGGCTTCCTACGAGCAGTACTTC.

The gene calls are TRBV14 and TRBJ2-7; D may be TRBD1 (5 bases). V lost 1 base and J 2 bases, leaving 9 bases between the germline ends. This CDR3 has 14 amino acids. Germline CDR1 is SGHDN and CDR2 is FVKESK. The CDR3 region is CASSQVDITYEQYF. DNA for the CDR3: TGTGCCAGCAGCCAAGTGGACATTACCTACGAGCAGTACTTC.

This clone is a singleton in its sample. The V and J genes are TRBV7-2 and TRBJ2-1; TRBD2 agrees at 11 bases. CDR1 is SGHTA and CDR2 is FQGNSA in the germline V gene. Losses at the gene ends were 2 bases for V and 7 bases for J; bases not matched to a gene: 4. The CDR3 loop spans 15 amino acids. CDR3 sequence reads: CASSLLAGGLNEQFF. CDR3 bases: TGTGCCAGCAGCTTACTAGCGGGAGGATTAAATGAGCAGTTCTTC.

As DNA, the CDR3 is TGTGCCAGCTCACAACAGGGGATTTTCTCTGGAAACACCATATATTTT. Encoded protein: CASSQQGIFSGNTIYF. This chain links TRBV18 with TRBJ1-3, with 7 bases matching TRBD1. Unmatched junction bases numbered 6, after V lost 4 bases and J lost 0 bases. CDR3 length: 16 amino acids. The V gene's germline CDR1 is KGHSH and CDR2 LQKENI.

The J gene is TRBJ2-7, the V gene TRBV4-1; 10 nucleotides align to TRBD2. The CDR3 loop spans 15 amino acids. V lost 0 bases and J lost 4; bases outside the gene matches: 3. Looked up from germline, CDR1 is MGHRA and CDR2 is YSYEKL. This CDR3 reads CASSQDLAGVYEQYF. The CDR3 coding sequence is TGCGCCAGCAGCCAAGATCTAGCGGGAGTATACGAGCAGTACTTC.

The gene calls are TRBV28 and TRBJ2-7, with 10 bases matching TRBD2. CDR1 is MDHEN, CDR2 SYDVKM, per germline. CDR3 size: 14 residues. The V and J ends lost 7 bases and 2 bases, in that order; junction bases with no gene match: 5. CDR3 amino acids: CASITSGVPYEQYF. The CDR3 nucleotides are TGTGCCAGCATCACTAGCGGGGTACCCTACGAGCAGTACTTC.